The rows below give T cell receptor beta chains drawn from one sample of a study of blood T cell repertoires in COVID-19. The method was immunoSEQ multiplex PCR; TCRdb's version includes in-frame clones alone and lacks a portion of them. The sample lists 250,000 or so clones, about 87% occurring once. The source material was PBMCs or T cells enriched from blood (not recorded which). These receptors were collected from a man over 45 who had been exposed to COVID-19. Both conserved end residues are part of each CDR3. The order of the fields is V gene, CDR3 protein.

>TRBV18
CASSPLTGGRLMNTEAFF
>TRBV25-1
CASTEPLVPTGSGNTIYF
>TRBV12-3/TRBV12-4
CASSLNRNQPQHF
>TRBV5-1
CASKVQVNTGELFF
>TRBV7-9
CASSLAAGVGEAFF
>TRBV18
CASSPPINSMNTEAFF
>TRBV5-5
CASSFDFYNSPLHF
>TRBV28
CASHQAGGFTGELFF
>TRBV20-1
CSASLGTGLQETQYF
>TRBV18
CASSPDRGSQPQHF
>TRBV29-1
CSVGQGSNQPQHF
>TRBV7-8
CASSVLGTLSTHF
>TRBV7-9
CASSLVREADTQYF
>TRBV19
CASSIVQGSTQYF
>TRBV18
CASSRTVNSNQPQHF
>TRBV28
CASSSPTGGSQPQHF
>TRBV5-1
CASSLGGRTYEQYF
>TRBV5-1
CASSPRTSGEETQYF
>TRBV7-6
CASSLDGQLPSGYTF
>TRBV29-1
CSVAGQGDQETQYF
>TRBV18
CASSPLLTGNTEAFF
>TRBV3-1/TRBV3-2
CASSLRGQQPQHF
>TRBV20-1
CSASRGQENQPQHF
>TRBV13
CASSPSPGTGFDEQFF
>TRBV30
CAWSRTGEIYGYTF
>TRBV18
CASSPSRASSYNSPLHF
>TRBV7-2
CASSLGPVSSGNTIYF
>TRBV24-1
CATRGLTANTGELFF
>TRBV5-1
CASSLDAGFDYGYTF
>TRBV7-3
CASSEISGANVLTF
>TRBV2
CASRLGEVAYEQYF
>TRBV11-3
CASTITGNEKLFF
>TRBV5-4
CASSLDQGKISEAFF
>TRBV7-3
CASSRTSVADTQYF
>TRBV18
CATSPITYTEAFF
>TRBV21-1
CASSLHATGGYTF
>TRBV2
CASSGQGLEKLFF
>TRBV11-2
CASSLGWGLASPLHF
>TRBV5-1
CASSSTGGNTEAFF
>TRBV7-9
CASSRGTENQPQHF
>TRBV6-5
CASSTDYNSPLHF
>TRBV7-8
CASSPWTGGDVEKLFF
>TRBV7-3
CASSLSPRDTQYF
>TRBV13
CASSLARGAYEQFF
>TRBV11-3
CASSGVGYGYTF
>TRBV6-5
CASSYLRTGGGYGYTF
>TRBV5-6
CASRLNGEQFF